Shown below are 26 T cell receptor beta chains from a single sample sequenced in a study of blood T cell repertoires in COVID-19. Libraries were prepared by immunoSEQ multiplex PCR; TCRdb keeps only in-frame clonotypes and omits some of them. The table shows around 200,000 clones, with approximately 87% occurring only once. The sample was peripheral blood. The receptors were sampled from a woman in her fifties or sixties with COVID-19, enrolled during active disease.

The rearrangement joins TRBV5-1 to TRBJ2-1; 8 bases match TRBD2. With 1 base clipped from V and 7 bases from J, the junction kept 4 bases outside the gene matches. This CDR3 has 14 amino acids. Germline V gene lookup returns CDR1 SGHRS and CDR2 YFSETQ. The CDR3, as DNA: TGCGCCAGCAGCTTGTACGGGAGGGTTAATGAGCAGTTCTTC. This gives the protein CASSLYGRVNEQFF.

CDR3 protein: CASSLDSIAGGYNEQFF. CDR3 DNA: TGTGCCAGCAGCTTAGACAGCATAGCGGGGGGGTACAATGAGCAGTTCTTC. The chain carries TRBV11-3 and TRBJ2-1; 11 bases agree with TRBD2. With 0 bases clipped from V and 4 bases from J, the junction kept 5 bases outside the gene matches. Per germline, CDR1 SGHNT and CDR2 YENEEA. This CDR3 spans 17 amino acids.

The V call is TRBV30, the J call TRBJ2-5; possibly TRBD1 for D (5 bases). The ends were cut back, 0 bases at V and 4 bases at J, with 9 bases in the middle. The CDR3 has 13 amino acids. Germline CDR1 and CDR2: GTSNPN and SVGIG (reference sequence). CDR3 amino acids: CAWSVRTTETQYF. As DNA, the CDR3 is TGTGCCTGGAGTGTACGGACAACAGAGACCCAGTACTTC.

The J gene is TRBJ1-5, the V gene TRBV5-5; the D is unclear. Per germline, CDR1 SGHKS and CDR2 YYEKEE (reference sequence). Trimming shortened V by 0 bases and J by 4 bases, and 11 bases separated the two germline ends. The length of the CDR3 is 15 residues. CDR3 DNA: TGTGCCAGCAGCTTGGGGGTAGCCGTTAATCAGCCCCAGCATTTT. Residues: CASSLGVAVNQPQHF. The full variable domain, rest sourced from reference TRBV5-5 and TRBJ1-5, is DAGVTQSPTHLIKTRGQQVTLRCSPISGHKSVSWYQQVLGQGPQFIFQYYEKEERGRGNFPDRFSARQFPNYSSELNVNALLLGDSALYLCASSLGVAVNQPQHFGDGTRLSIL.

This clone has only a few counts. J is TRBJ2-4 and V is TRBV28; D remains unclear. The CDR3 sequence is 15 residues long. The V gene's germline CDR1 is MDHEN and CDR2 SYDVKM. Trimming cost V 2 bases and J 0 bases, with 8 bases left between them. The CDR3 DNA reads as TGTGCCAGCAGTTTAGGAGCTTTAGCCAAAAACATTCAGTACTTC. It yields the protein CASSLGALAKNIQYF.

The chain has TRBV9 and TRBJ2-7; TRBD1 agrees at 10 bases. V was clipped by 0 bases and J by 2 bases; unmatched bases: 2. The CDR3 extends over 15 amino acids. Looked up from germline, CDR1 is SGDLS and CDR2 is YYNGEE. The CDR3 nucleotides are TGTGCCAGCAGCGTAGGTGGGACAGGGGCCTACGAGCAGTACTTC. Amino acid sequence: CASSVGGTGAYEQYF.

The CDR3 here is CASSLTGYNSPLHF. In DNA, the CDR3 is TGTGCCAGCAGTTTAACCGGTTATAATTCACCCCTCCACTTT. The chain is built from TRBV6-5 and TRBJ1-6; unclear D gene. Trimming took 4 bases from V and 4 from J, leaving 8 bases between them. Germline V gene data show CDR1 as MNHEY and CDR2 as SVGAGI. The CDR3 runs to 14 residues.

The V gene is TRBV10-1, the J gene TRBJ1-2; possibly TRBD1 for D (5 bases). This CDR3 region has 10 residues. V lost 7 bases and J 7 bases, leaving 7 bases between the germline ends. The germline V gene encodes CDR1 WNHNN and CDR2 SYGVQD (reference sequence). This chain's CDR3 is CASIRVGYTF. The CDR3 DNA sequence: TGCGCCAGCATCAGGGTTGGCTACACCTTC.

The chain combines TRBV6-6 with TRBJ2-6, with D possibly matching TRBD2 (5 bases). V lost 8 bases to trimming and J lost 3 bases, with 11 bases between them. The CDR3 is 14 residues long. Germline lookup yields CDR1 MNHNY and CDR2 SVGAGI (reference sequence). The CDR3 reads CASLGGSGANVLTF. The CDR3 region has the DNA TGTGCCAGCTTAGGAGGCAGTGGGGCCAACGTCCTGACTTTC.

V gene TRBV24-1 combines with J gene TRBJ2-2, with TRBD2 matching over 7 bases. Trimming cost V 5 bases and J 4 bases; bases outside gene matches: 6. The V gene's germline CDR1 is KGHDR and CDR2 SFDVKD. This CDR3 contains 15 residues. CDR3 DNA sequence: TGTGCCACCAGTGCCCCTAGCGGAGCCACCGGGGAGCTGTTTTTT. Its protein product is CATSAPSGATGELFF.

As regards this clone: Different DNA sequences within this sample yield the same CDR3. The gene calls are TRBV7-9 and TRBJ1-2; D is uncertain. With 5 bases removed from V and 2 bases from J, the gap between germline ends came to 9 bases. Germline lookup yields CDR1 SEHNR and CDR2 FQNEAQ (reference sequence). This CDR3 contains 13 residues. The CDR3 DNA reads as TGTGCCAGCAGCCGAGACACGAACTATGGCTACACCTTC. Its protein is CASSRDTNYGYTF.

The chain employs TRBV24-1 and TRBJ2-7; 10 positions agree with TRBD1. In germline, CDR1 is KGHDR, CDR2 SFDVKD. This CDR3 contains 15 residues. V gave up 4 bases and J gave up 3 bases; unmatched junction bases: 5. In nucleotides, the CDR3 is TGTGCCACCAGTGAGGCGGGACAGGGGAACTACGAGCAGTACTTC. Protein: CATSEAGQGNYEQYF.

The J gene is TRBJ2-3, the V gene TRBV4-3; D might be TRBD1 (5 bases). The CDR3 is 13 amino acids. Trimming stripped 2 bases from V and 5 bases from J, with 8 bases between. CDR1 and CDR2 from the germline V gene are LGHNA and YSLEER. Written as DNA, the CDR3 is TGCGCCAGCAGCCAACCCAGGGTAGATACGCAGTATTTT. Translated: CASSQPRVDTQYF.

This rearrangement joins TRBV4-1 to TRBJ2-1; 9 nucleotides match TRBD1. The CDR3 covers 16 residues. CDR1 MGHRA and CDR2 YSYEKL come from the germline V gene. V shed 2 bases and J 7 bases; nucleotides not matched to a gene: 9. CDR3 residues: CASSQPRDRAGNEQFF. In DNA, the CDR3 is TGCGCCAGCAGCCAACCCCGGGACAGGGCGGGAAATGAGCAGTTCTTC.

The chain carries TRBV9 and TRBJ2-5; 9 bases are a match to TRBD2. The ends lost 4 bases at V and 2 bases at J; junction bases unmatched: 6. This CDR3 is built from 15 residues. Germline CDR1 is SGDLS and CDR2 is YYNGEE. CDR3 DNA: TGTGCCAGCAGCCCTTGGACTAGCGTACAAGAGACCCAGTACTTC. This translates into CASSPWTSVQETQYF.

A few counts support this clone. This chain uses TRBV6-5 with TRBJ2-3, with D maybe TRBD2 (6 bases). The V end was cut by 6 bases, the J end by 0 bases, with 10 bases between. CDR3 length: 14 amino acids. Germline V CDR1 and CDR2: MNHEY, SVGAGI. This CDR3 reads CASRRDGSTDTQYF. As DNA, the CDR3 is TGTGCCAGCAGGCGGGACGGAAGCACAGATACGCAGTATTTT.

This clone has a handful of counts. The rearrangement joins TRBV6-4 to TRBJ2-1; TRBD1 agrees at 9 bases. Germline trimming cut 0 bases from V and 3 bases from J; bases unmatched to any gene: 0. Germline CDR1 MRHNA, CDR2 SNTAGT. There are 15 residues in the CDR3. CDR3: CASSDSTGGYNEQFF. CDR3 nucleotide sequence: TGTGCCAGCAGTGACTCGACAGGGGGCTACAATGAGCAGTTCTTC.

For the CDR3, the DNA is TGTGCCAGCTCCCCGGCCAAGGGGAATTCACCCCTCCACTTT. Protein sequence: CASSPAKGNSPLHF. The chain joins TRBV18 to TRBJ1-6, with D perhaps TRBD1 (5 bases). Per germline, CDR1 KGHSH and CDR2 LQKENI. The V end lost 6 bases, the J end lost 7 bases, and 13 bases lay between the germline ends. The CDR3 sequence is 14 residues long.

The chain carries TRBV2 and TRBJ1-5; D unresolved. Germline values: CDR1 SNHLY, CDR2 FYNNEI. Trimming cost V 6 bases and J 2 bases, with 11 bases left between them. The CDR3 loop spans 14 amino acids. CDR3 region: CASRQSEGNQPQHF. In DNA form, the CDR3 reads TGTGCCAGCAGGCAATCGGAGGGCAATCAGCCCCAGCATTTT.

The V call is TRBV19, the J call TRBJ2-7; D possibly corresponds to TRBD2 (6 bases). Trimming shortened V by 4 bases and J by 4 bases, and 8 bases separated the two germline ends. The germline CDR1 and CDR2 sequences are LNHDA and SQIVND (reference sequence). The CDR3 covers 12 residues. CDR3 nucleotides: TGTGCCAGTAGTAGGGGGGAATACGAGCAGTACTTC. Translation gives CASSRGEYEQYF. Full variable domain (rest looked up from reference TRBV19 and TRBJ2-7): DGGITQSPKYLFRKEGQNVTLSCEQNLNHDAMYWYRQDPGQGLRLIYYSQIVNDFQKGDIAEGYSVSREKKESFPLTVTSAQKNPTAFYLCASSRGEYEQYFGPGTRLTVT.

This clone was counted once. The CDR3 region is CASSLDGGGTSYEQYF. DNA of the CDR3: TGTGCCAGCAGCTTAGATGGCGGAGGCACCTCCTACGAGCAGTACTTC. The gene calls are TRBV7-2 and TRBJ2-7, with D perhaps TRBD2 (5 bases). Trimming took 1 base from V and 0 from J, leaving 13 bases between them. CDR3 length equals 16 residues. Germline assignment: CDR1 SGHTA and CDR2 FQGNSA.

V and J are TRBV2 and TRBJ2-7; D is perhaps TRBD1 (6 bases). Trimming cost V 8 bases and J 5 bases, with 16 bases left between them. CDR1 SNHLY and CDR2 FYNNEI come from the germline V gene. This CDR3 has 13 residues. CDR3 DNA: TGTGCCAGCGCTATGGACAGCCCCAACGAGCAGTACTTC. Translation gives CASAMDSPNEQYF.

The rearrangement uses TRBV30 and TRBJ2-2; 12 nucleotides align to TRBD2. Per the germline V gene, CDR1 is GTSNPN and CDR2 is SVGIG (reference sequence). This CDR3 spans 18 amino acids. Trimming at V came to 1 base and at J to 7 bases, leaving 13 bases not matched to a gene. CDR3 sequence reads: CAWSASTGTSGWGGELFF. CDR3 DNA: TGTGCCTGGAGTGCCTCAACCGGGACTAGCGGGTGGGGCGGGGAGCTGTTTTTT.

The chain carries TRBV7-8 and TRBJ1-3; 7 bases are a match to TRBD1. Germline V lookup: CDR1 SGHVS, CDR2 FQNEAQ. The CDR3 consists of 15 residues. V was clipped by 1 base and J by 8 bases; unmatched bases: 8. The CDR3 here is CASSLEQGRWDTIYF. The DNA for the CDR3 is TGTGCCAGCAGCTTAGAACAGGGGCGGTGGGACACCATATATTTT.

The table lists this clone with a few counts. This rearrangement joins TRBV4-3 to TRBJ1-6; 9 bases are shared with TRBD1. With V trimmed by 1 base and J by 8 bases, 3 bases remained unmatched. The CDR3 covers 15 residues. Per the germline V gene, CDR1 is LGHNA and CDR2 is YSLEER. The CDR3 DNA reads as TGCGCCAGCAGCCAAGGAGACAGGGGGTATTCACCCCTCCACTTT. Residues: CASSQGDRGYSPLHF.

The table lists this clone with a count of one. The rearrangement uses TRBV11-2 and TRBJ1-2, with D tentatively TRBD1 (6 bases). Deletions cut 4 bases from V and 4 bases from J, with 16 bases between. CDR1 is SGHAT and CDR2 is FQNNGV in the germline V gene. The CDR3 consists of 15 residues. The chain's CDR3 is CASSSRDRLVYGYTF. DNA for the CDR3: TGTGCCAGCAGCTCGAGAGACAGGCTCGTCTATGGCTACACCTTC.